This T cell receptor beta chain was recovered during a study of cytomegalovirus exposure and HLA in healthy donors. CDR1 is SGHRS and CDR2 is YFSETQ in the germline V gene. The trim removed 3 bases at V and 1 base at J, leaving 8 bases unmatched. CDR3 size: 16 residues. Data came from immunoSEQ multiplex PCR; TCRdb stores just in-frame clones and leaves some out. Among approximately 190,000 clones listed, roughly 88% were seen once. Sequenced material: PBMCs. The receptor comes from a woman aged 25-40 years in good health and CMV-seropositive. V gene TRBV5-1 combines with J gene TRBJ2-7; TRBD1 aligns across 9 bases. The CDR3 spells CASSYYSGTGSYEQYF. The CDR3 region has the DNA TGCGCCAGCAGCTATTACTCCGGGACAGGGTCCTACGAGCAGTACTTC.